In its sample, the clone carrying this T cell receptor (beta chain) was seen once. Some clones are missing from TCRdb's copy, which holds only in-frame ones; the method was immunoSEQ multiplex PCR. Of over a million clones listed, about four fifths are singletons. This entry belongs to a study of shared clonotypes between healthy human individuals. Overall study context: The plates for each donor numbered three CD4 naive, three CD4 memory, two CD8 naive and one CD8 memory.

V lost 8 bases and J 6 bases, leaving 17 bases between the germline ends. The CDR3 runs to 13 residues. CDR1 and CDR2 from the germline V gene are LNHDA and SQIVND (reference sequence). The TCR comes from a man between 18 and 35 years old in good health. Some clones in this sample may be carry-over from other donors' samples. The chain employs TRBV19 and TRBJ2-7; D unresolved. The specimen sequenced was memory CD4+ T cells from PBMCs. Noted subset: CD45RA-negative fraction. DNA of the CDR3: TGTGCCAGTGGCGGCCACGTCTTCGGCGAGCAGTACTTC. Encoded protein: CASGGHVFGEQYF. The full variable domain, with the rest looked up from reference TRBV19 and TRBJ2-7, is DGGITQSPKYLFRKEGQNVTLSCEQNLNHDAMYWYRQDPGQGLRLIYYSQIVNDFQKGDIAEGYSVSREKKESFPLTVTSAQKNPTAFYLCASGGHVFGEQYFGPGTRLTVT.